Following are 25 T cell receptor beta chains from one sample sequenced in a study of blood T cells in healthy people across ages. Combining a sample-barcoded 5' primer with a J-beta primer mix, a second PCR ran for 7 to 11 cycles. TCRdb reprocessed the 5' RACE reads via MiXCR and lists one record per CDR3 protein. The sample shows 550,000 to 650,000 distinct CDR3 sequences, about 26% of them seen only once. These same data were also listed under a study on T cells of mothers and their children.

The sample comprised blood. These receptor sequences come from a boy younger than 10 in good health.

The chain links TRBV10-3 to TRBJ1-4; 7 bases map to TRBD1. The CDR3 has 12 residues. The trim removed 6 bases at V and 14 bases at J, leaving 9 bases unmatched. CDR1 and CDR2 from the germline V gene are ENHRY and SYGVKD. Here the CDR3 DNA reads TGTGCCATCAGCGAACATACAGGGGTTCTGTTTTTT. This codes for CAISEHTGVLFF.

The CDR3 is CASGLGGRTNTEAFF. DNA for the CDR3: TGTGCTAGTGGCCTCGGGGGTCGGACGAACACTGAAGCTTTCTTT. This chain connects TRBV12-5 to TRBJ1-1; a weak D match, TRBD1 (5 bases). Trimming left V 6 bases short and J 1 base short, with 15 bases between. The CDR3 has 15 amino acids. The V gene's germline CDR1 is LGHNT and CDR2 FRNRAP.

The chain has TRBV11-2 and TRBJ2-3; D tentatively reads TRBD1 or TRBD2 (5 bases each). V lost 5 bases, J lost 0 bases, and 12 bases lay in between. This CDR3 is built from 15 residues. The germline V gene encodes CDR1 SGHAT and CDR2 FQNNGV. The CDR3 coding sequence is TGTGCCAGCAGCGGGGGACCTGGTAGCACAGATACGCAGTATTTT. This gives the protein CASSGGPGSTDTQYF. The full variable domain, rest sourced from reference TRBV11-2 and TRBJ2-3, is EAGVAQSPRYKIIEKRQSVAFWCNPISGHATLYWYQQILGQGPKLLIQFQNNGVVDDSQLPKDRFSAERLKGVDSTLKIQPAKLEDSAVYLCASSGGPGSTDTQYFGPGTRLTVL.

This clonotype was counted between two and nine times. This rearrangement joins TRBV7-9 to TRBJ2-5, with TRBD1 identical over 8 bases. The DNA matches TRBJ2-1 better at its end, which makes the J call doubtful. The V gene's germline CDR1 is SEHNR and CDR2 FQNEAQ (reference sequence). The CDR3 consists of 14 residues. CDR3 in amino acids: CASSLSRTGREQFF. The CDR3 DNA sequence: TGTGCCAGCAGCTTGTCTAGGACAGGGAGAGAGCAGTTCTTC.

This chain links TRBV7-9 with TRBJ2-1; TRBD1 or TRBD2 may be the D gene (5 bases each). The CDR3 runs 17 residues. The V gene's germline CDR1 is SEHNR and CDR2 FQNEAQ (reference sequence). V was cut by 5 bases and J by 0 bases, with 17 bases left in between. The CDR3 coding sequence is TGTGCCAGCAGCCCGGGACCCGACCTAGCCTCCTACAATGAGCAGTTCTTC. Protein product: CASSPGPDLASYNEQFF.

In its sample, this clonotype was seen a few times. The CDR3 region is CATSRVDLTGTQYF. CDR3 DNA sequence: TGTGCCACCAGCAGAGTCGACCTGACGGGGACCCAGTACTTC. This chain uses TRBV15 with TRBJ2-5; D gene uncertain. This CDR3 has 14 amino acids. CDR1 is LNHNV, CDR2 YYDKDF, per germline (reference sequence). Trimming left V 1 base short and J 7 bases short, with 13 bases between.

The rearrangement uses TRBV20-1 and TRBJ2-3; 8 bases fit TRBD1. This CDR3 contains 15 residues. CDR1 is DFQATT and CDR2 is SNEGSKA in the germline V gene (reference sequence). V lost 1 base to trimming and J lost 1 base; unmatched junction nucleotides: 4. The DNA for the CDR3 is TGCAGTGCTAGAGCCGGACAGGGAGGCACAGATACGCAGTATTTT. It yields the protein CSARAGQGGTDTQYF.

This clonotype has a handful of counts. This chain links TRBV7-2 with TRBJ2-1; 13 bases are shared with TRBD2. The CDR3 is 16 amino acids. Germline trimming cut 4 bases from V and 7 bases from J; bases unmatched to any gene: 7. Per germline, CDR1 SGHTA and CDR2 FQGNSA. Here the CDR3 DNA reads TGTGCCAGCAGCTCAACACTAGCGGGAGGGTTAAATGAGCAGTTCTTC. As protein: CASSSTLAGGLNEQFF.

This clonotype turned up a few times. The junction does not match germline at one end; this may be a read error. The V and J genes are TRBV20-1 and TRBJ2-7, with D hard to call. Germline CDR1 reads DFQATT; CDR2 reads SNEGSKA (reference sequence). This CDR3 region has 12 residues. CDR3 DNA sequence: TGCAGTGCTGGGCTCGACTCCCACGAGCAGTACTTC. Translating it yields CSAGLDSHEQYF.

The chain uses TRBV4-2 and TRBJ1-3, with D possibly TRBD1 on 6 matching bases. Germline CDR1 is LGHNA and CDR2 is YNFKEQ. V was pared by 0 bases and J by 0 bases, with 15 bases between. This CDR3 is built from 18 residues. For the CDR3, the DNA is TGTGCCAGCAGCCAAGATGGGGGGGCGAAAAGCTCTGGAAACACCATATATTTT. It specifies CASSQDGGAKSSGNTIYF.

This clonotype was seen only a few times. The chain couples TRBV2 to TRBJ2-7; 9 bases match TRBD1. The CDR3 totals 12 residues. J lost 6 bases, V lost 7 bases, and 4 bases had no gene match. Germline loops: CDR1 SNHLY, CDR2 FYNNEI. The CDR3: CASKSDRGEQYF. The CDR3 region has the DNA TGTGCCAGCAAATCGGACAGGGGCGAGCAGTACTTC.

This sequence joins TRBV10-2 and TRBJ2-1; TRBD2 agrees at 11 bases. Germline V CDR1 and CDR2: WSHSY, SAAADI. Losses at the gene ends were 4 bases for V and 6 bases for J; bases not matched to a gene: 8. The CDR3 loop spans 16 amino acids. CDR3 in DNA: TGCGCCAGCAGTGCCCCCGTTAGCGGGGGGGCCAATGAGCAGTTCTTC. Protein: CASSAPVSGGANEQFF.

The V and J genes are TRBV12-3 or TRBV12-4 and TRBJ2-5, with 11 bases fitting TRBD2. The V segment lost 5 bases and the J segment 2 bases; nucleotides outside the gene matches: 7. The CDR3 is 16 residues long. The chain's CDR3 is CASSSLAGGEQETQYF. In DNA form, the CDR3 reads TGTGCCAGCAGTAGTCTAGCGGGAGGAGAACAAGAGACCCAGTACTTC.

In this sample, this clonotype turned up a few times. V gene TRBV27 combines with J gene TRBJ2-2; 10 bases are shared with TRBD1. Per the germline V gene, CDR1 is MNHEY and CDR2 is SMNVEV (reference sequence). Trimming at V came to 6 bases and at J to 6 bases, leaving 4 bases not matched to a gene. The CDR3 consists of 14 residues. Written as DNA, the CDR3 is TGTGCCAGCAGGAAGGGACAGGGGCCCGGGGAGCTGTTTTTT. Its protein product is CASRKGQGPGELFF.

V usage is TRBV15 and J usage is TRBJ2-3; TRBD2 agrees at 10 bases. Germline V gene data show CDR1 as LNHNV and CDR2 as YYDKDF (reference sequence). The CDR3 extends over 16 amino acids. Trimming at V came to 5 bases and at J to 3 bases, leaving 8 bases not matched to a gene. The CDR3 nucleotides are TGTGCCACCAGCCGGAGCCGACTAGCGGGTACAGATACGCAGTATTTT. Its protein product is CATSRSRLAGTDTQYF.

This chain uses TRBV12-3 or TRBV12-4 with TRBJ2-7; TRBD2 matches at 8 bases. V lost 6 bases, J lost 5 bases, and 12 bases stayed unmatched. CDR3 length: 15 residues. The CDR3 protein is CASSRSSGMSHEQYF. Written as DNA, the CDR3 is TGTGCCAGCAGCCGGAGTAGCGGGATGAGCCACGAGCAGTACTTC.

About this clonotype: Mismatch with germline at one junction end may stem from a read error. The chain links TRBV19 to TRBJ1-2; TRBD1 is a possible D gene (5 bases). The CDR3 covers 15 residues. The germline gives CDR1 LNHDA, CDR2 SQIVND (reference sequence). CDR3 amino acids: CASSIAGRVNYGYTF. CDR3 bases: TGCGCCAGTAGTATCGCGGGACGGGTAAACTATGGCTACACCTTC. Supplemented by reference TRBV19 and TRBJ1-2, the full variable domain reads DGGITQSPKYLFRKEGQNVTLSCEQNLNHDAMYWYRQDPGQGLRLIYYSQIVNDFQKGDIAEGYSVSREKKESFPLTVTSAQKNPTAFYLCASSIAGRVNYGYTFGSGTRLTVV.

The chain joins TRBV18 to TRBJ2-2; the D is unclear. Germline CDR1 reads KGHSH; CDR2 reads LQKENI. The V gene lost 5 bases and the J gene lost 1 base, with 8 bases spanning the gap. CDR3 size: 14 residues. CDR3 sequence reads: CASSGELNTGELFF. CDR3 sequence (DNA): TGTGCCAGCTCAGGAGAACTGAACACCGGGGAGCTGTTTTTT.

V usage is TRBV12-3 or TRBV12-4 and J usage is TRBJ2-6, with D possibly matching TRBD1 (5 bases). The germline V and J ends were trimmed by 5 bases and 0 bases, with 8 bases remaining between them. The CDR3 spans 15 residues. The CDR3, as DNA: TGTGCCAGCAGTAACAGGCCCTCTGGGGCCAACGTCCTGACTTTC. Translated, it gives CASSNRPSGANVLTF.

V usage is TRBV12-3 or TRBV12-4 and J usage is TRBJ2-3, with D perhaps matching TRBD2 (5 bases). This CDR3 contains 16 residues. Trimming removed 6 bases from V and 4 bases from J, with 20 bases in between. The CDR3 loop is CASSPPGWGNADTQYF. In nucleotides, the CDR3 is TGTGCCAGCAGCCCCCCGGGGTGGGGAAACGCAGATACGCAGTATTTT.

The rearrangement joins TRBV5-5 to TRBJ2-7; D may match TRBD1 or TRBD2 (5 bases each). Trimming shortened V by 4 bases and J by 5 bases, and 19 bases separated the two germline ends. The CDR3 sequence is 15 residues long. Per germline, CDR1 SGHKS and CDR2 YYEKEE (reference sequence). The CDR3 spells CASSREAGTLHEQYF. In DNA form, the CDR3 reads TGTGCCAGCAGCCGAGAGGCCGGGACGCTACACGAGCAGTACTTC.

V is TRBV7-6 and J is TRBJ1-2; tentative D call: TRBD1 (6 bases). V dropped 1 base and J dropped 4 bases, with 13 bases sitting between them. Germline loops: CDR1 SGHVS, CDR2 FNYEAQ. This CDR3 spans 15 amino acids. The CDR3 DNA reads as TGTGCCAGCAGCTTAGGCAGCGTAGGGGGCTATGGCTACACCTTC. It codes for CASSLGSVGGYGYTF.

V and J are TRBV6-1 and TRBJ1-1; D might be TRBD1 (5 bases). The CDR3 has 16 amino acids. Trimming left V 5 bases short and J 6 bases short, with 22 bases between. Germline assignment: CDR1 MNHNS and CDR2 SASEGT. CDR3 coding DNA: TGTGCCAGCAGTCGGGGACCCACTAGGGTTAACGCTGAAGCTTTCTTT. Translation: CASSRGPTRVNAEAFF.

About this clonotype itself: Its ends do not fully match the called genes, so a read error is possible. The chain is built from TRBV15 and TRBJ2-5; 8 nucleotides align to TRBD2. The length of the CDR3 is 15 residues. Germline loops: CDR1 LNHNV, CDR2 YYDKDF (reference sequence). The CDR3 is CTTSEAGASQETQYF. The CDR3, as DNA: TGTACCACCAGTGAAGCGGGAGCGAGCCAAGAGACCCAGTACTTC.

The J gene is TRBJ2-7, the V gene TRBV20-1, with 13 bases fitting TRBD2. Trimming cost V 1 base and J 7 bases; bases outside gene matches: 1. The CDR3 spans 13 residues. CDR1 is DFQATT and CDR2 is SNEGSKA in the germline V gene (reference sequence). The CDR3 reads CSARGTSGSEQYF. In DNA form, the CDR3 reads TGCAGTGCTAGAGGGACTAGCGGGAGTGAGCAGTACTTC.